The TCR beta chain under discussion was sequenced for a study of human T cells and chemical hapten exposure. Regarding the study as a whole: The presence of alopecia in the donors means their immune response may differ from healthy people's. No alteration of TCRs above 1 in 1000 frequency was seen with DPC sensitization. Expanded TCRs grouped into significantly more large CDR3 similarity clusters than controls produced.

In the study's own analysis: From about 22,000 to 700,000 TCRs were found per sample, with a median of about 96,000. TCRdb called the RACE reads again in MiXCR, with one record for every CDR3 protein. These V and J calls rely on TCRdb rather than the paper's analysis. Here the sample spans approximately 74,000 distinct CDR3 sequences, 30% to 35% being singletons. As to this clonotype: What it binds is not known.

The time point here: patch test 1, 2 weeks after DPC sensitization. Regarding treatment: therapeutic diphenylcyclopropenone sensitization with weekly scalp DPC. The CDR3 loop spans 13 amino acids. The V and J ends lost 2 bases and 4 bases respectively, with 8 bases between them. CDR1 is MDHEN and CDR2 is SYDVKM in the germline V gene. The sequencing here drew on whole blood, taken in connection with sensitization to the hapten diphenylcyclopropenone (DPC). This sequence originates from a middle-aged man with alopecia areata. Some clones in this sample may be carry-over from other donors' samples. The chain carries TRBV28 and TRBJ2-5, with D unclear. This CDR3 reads CASSLSLRETQYF. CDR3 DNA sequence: TGTGCCAGCAGTTTAAGTTTACGAGAGACCCAGTACTTC.